This T cell receptor (beta chain) comes out of a study of T cell changes during pregnancy in multiple sclerosis. The table came from immunoSEQ multiplex PCR; TCRdb's copy has only in-frame clones and leaves some out. The sample contains about 92,000 clones, roughly 90% of which appear only once. The CDR3 sequence is 13 residues long. Germline CDR1 reads LGHNA; CDR2 reads YSLEER. Between the trimmed V and J ends, which lost 4 bases and 6 bases, there was a span of 13 bases. This specimen consisted of peripheral blood, obtained in the first trimester of pregnancy. The sequence came from a female donor with multiple sclerosis, enrolled in a pregnancy study. V gene TRBV4-3 combines with J gene TRBJ2-7; tentatively, D is TRBD1 (6 bases). CDR3 amino acids: CASSLRRGGEQYF. For the CDR3, the DNA is TGCGCCAGCAGCCTTCGACGAGGGGGCGAGCAGTACTTC.